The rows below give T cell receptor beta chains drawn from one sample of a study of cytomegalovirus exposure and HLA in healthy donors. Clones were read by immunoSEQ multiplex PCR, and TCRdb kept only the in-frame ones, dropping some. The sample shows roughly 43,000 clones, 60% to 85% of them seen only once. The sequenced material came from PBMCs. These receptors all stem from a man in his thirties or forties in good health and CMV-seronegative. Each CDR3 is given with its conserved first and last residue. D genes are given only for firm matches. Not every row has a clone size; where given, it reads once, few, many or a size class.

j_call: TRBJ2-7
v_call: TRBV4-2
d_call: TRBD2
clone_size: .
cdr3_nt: TGTGCCAGCAGCCAACTAGCGGGGGTTTACGAGCAGTACTTC
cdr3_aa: CASSQLAGVYEQYF

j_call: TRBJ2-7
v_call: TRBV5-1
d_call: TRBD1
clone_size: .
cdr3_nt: TGCGCCAGCAAGGGGGCTGTAGCCAACTACGAGCAGTACTTC
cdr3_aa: CASKGAVANYEQYF

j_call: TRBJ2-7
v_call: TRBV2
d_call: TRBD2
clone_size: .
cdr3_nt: TGTGCCAGCAGTGAGGTTAGCGGGAGGGCCGGCGAGCAGTACTTC
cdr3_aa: CASSEVSGRAGEQYF

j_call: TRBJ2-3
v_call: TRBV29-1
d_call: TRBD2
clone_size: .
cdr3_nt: TGCAGCGTCGACGGACTAGCGATACTAGATACGCAGTATTTT
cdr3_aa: CSVDGLAILDTQYF

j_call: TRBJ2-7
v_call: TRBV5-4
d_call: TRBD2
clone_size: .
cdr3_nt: TGTGCCAGCAGCTCGGGACTAGCGGCCTACGAGCAGTACTTC
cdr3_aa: CASSSGLAAYEQYF

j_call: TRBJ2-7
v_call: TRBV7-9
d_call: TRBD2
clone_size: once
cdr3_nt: TGTGCCAGCAGCTTAGGGCTAGCGGGAGGACCGAAGTACGAGCAGTACTTC
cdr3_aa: CASSLGLAGGPKYEQYF

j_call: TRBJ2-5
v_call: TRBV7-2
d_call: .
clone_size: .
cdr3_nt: TGTGCCAGCAGCTCCCTGTACCAAGAGACCCAGTACTTC
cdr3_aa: CASSSLYQETQYF

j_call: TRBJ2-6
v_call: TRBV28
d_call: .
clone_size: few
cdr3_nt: TGTGCCAGCAGTTCGGACGGGATCTCTGGGGCCAACGTCCTGACTTTC
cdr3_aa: CASSSDGISGANVLTF

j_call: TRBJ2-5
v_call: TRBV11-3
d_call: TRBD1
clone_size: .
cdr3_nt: TGTGCCAGCAGCTTCCGGACAGGGCCGGGGGAGACCCAGTACTTC
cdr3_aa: CASSFRTGPGETQYF

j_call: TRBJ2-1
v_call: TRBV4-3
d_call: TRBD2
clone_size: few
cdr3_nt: TGCGCCAGCAGCCAAGTAACGGCGGGAGGGCCACATGAGCAGTTCTTC
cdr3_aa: CASSQVTAGGPHEQFF

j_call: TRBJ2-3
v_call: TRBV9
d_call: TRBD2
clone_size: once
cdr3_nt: TGTGCCAGCAGCGCCACTAGCGGGAGGGCCACAGATACGCAGTATTTT
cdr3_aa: CASSATSGRATDTQYF

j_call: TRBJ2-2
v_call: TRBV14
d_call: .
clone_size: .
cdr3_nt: TGTGCCAGCAGCCAAGATTGGCTAGCTCCCCGGGAGCTGTTTTTT
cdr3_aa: CASSQDWLAPRELFF

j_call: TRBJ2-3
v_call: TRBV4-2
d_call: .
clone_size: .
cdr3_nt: TGTGCCAGCAGCCAAGATGCAGGGTGGGATACGCAGTATTTT
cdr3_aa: CASSQDAGWDTQYF

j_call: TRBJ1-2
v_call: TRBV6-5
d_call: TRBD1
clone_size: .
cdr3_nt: TGTGCCAGCAGTTCGTTTAGACAGGGCGGTGGCTACACCTTC
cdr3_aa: CASSSFRQGGGYTF

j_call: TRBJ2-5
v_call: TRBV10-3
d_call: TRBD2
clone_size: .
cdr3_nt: TGTGCCATCAGCCTTAGCGGGAGGGCCCAAGAGACCCAGTACTTC
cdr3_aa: CAISLSGRAQETQYF

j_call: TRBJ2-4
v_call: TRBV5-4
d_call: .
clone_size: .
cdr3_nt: TGTGCCAGCAGCTCAACTGGGGCCCAAAACATTCAGTACTTC
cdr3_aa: CASSSTGAQNIQYF

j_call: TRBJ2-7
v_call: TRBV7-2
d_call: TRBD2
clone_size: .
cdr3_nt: TGTGCCAGCAGCCGGGACTACTACTACGAGCAGTACTTC
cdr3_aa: CASSRDYYYEQYF

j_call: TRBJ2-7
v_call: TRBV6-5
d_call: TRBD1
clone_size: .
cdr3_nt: TGTGCCAGCAGTGCCCGGACAGGGGAAGACGAGCAGTACTTC
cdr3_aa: CASSARTGEDEQYF

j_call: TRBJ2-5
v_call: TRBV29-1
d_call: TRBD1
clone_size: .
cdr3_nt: TGCAGCGTTGAAGACAGGGGGCAAGAGACCCAGTACTTC
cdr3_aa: CSVEDRGQETQYF

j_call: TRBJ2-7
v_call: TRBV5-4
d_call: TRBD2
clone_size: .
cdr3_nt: TGTGCCAGCAGCTTGGCCCCTAGCGGGAGGTTATACGAGCAGTACTTC
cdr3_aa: CASSLAPSGRLYEQYF

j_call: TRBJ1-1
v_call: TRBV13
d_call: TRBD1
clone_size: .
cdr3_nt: TGTGCCAGCAGCTCGACAGGGTACACTGAAGCTTTCTTT
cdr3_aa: CASSSTGYTEAFF

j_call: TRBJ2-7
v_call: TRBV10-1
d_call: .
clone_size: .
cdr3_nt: TGCGCCAGCAGTGTCCCCAACCCGGGTAGTCCGAGGGCCGAGCAGTACTTC
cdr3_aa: CASSVPNPGSPRAEQYF

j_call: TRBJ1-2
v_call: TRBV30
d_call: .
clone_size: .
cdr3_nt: TGTGCCTGGAGTGTTTGGACAGATGGCTACACCTTC
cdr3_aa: CAWSVWTDGYTF

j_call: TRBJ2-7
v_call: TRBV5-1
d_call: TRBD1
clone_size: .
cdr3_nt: TGCGCCAGCAGCTGGACAGGGGTCAACGAGCAGTACTTC
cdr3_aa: CASSWTGVNEQYF

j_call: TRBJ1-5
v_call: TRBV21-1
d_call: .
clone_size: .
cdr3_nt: TGTGCCAGCAGCAAAGGACCAGGGTCGGGTCAGCCCCAGCATTTT
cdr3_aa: CASSKGPGSGQPQHF

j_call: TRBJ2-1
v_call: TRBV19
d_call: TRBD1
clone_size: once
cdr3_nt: TGTGCCAGTAGTATGGACAGGGGGCCCCACAATGAGCAGTTCTTC
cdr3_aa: CASSMDRGPHNEQFF

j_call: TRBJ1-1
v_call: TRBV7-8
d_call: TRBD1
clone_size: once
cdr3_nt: TGTGCCAGCAGTAGAAATATTAGGGACAGGCCCCACACTGAAGCTTTCTTT
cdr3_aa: CASSRNIRDRPHTEAFF

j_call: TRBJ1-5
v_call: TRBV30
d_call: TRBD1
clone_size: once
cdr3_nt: TGTGCCTGGAGTGTACTACAGGGGGCCAATCAGCCCCAGCATTTT
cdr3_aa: CAWSVLQGANQPQHF

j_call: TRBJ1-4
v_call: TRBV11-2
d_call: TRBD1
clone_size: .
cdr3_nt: TGTGCCAGCAGCCCTTACAGGGGTAATGAAAAACTGTTTTTT
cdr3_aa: CASSPYRGNEKLFF

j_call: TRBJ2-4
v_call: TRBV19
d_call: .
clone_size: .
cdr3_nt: TGTGCCAGTAGTATTTTACAGGTCGGAATTCAGTACTTC
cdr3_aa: CASSILQVGIQYF

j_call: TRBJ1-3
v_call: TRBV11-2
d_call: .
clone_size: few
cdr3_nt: TGTGCCAGCAGCTTAGTATGGTCCAGGGGCGGAAACACCATATATTTT
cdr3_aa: CASSLVWSRGGNTIYF

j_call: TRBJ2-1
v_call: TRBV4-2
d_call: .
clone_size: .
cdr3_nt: TGTGCCAGCAGCCAAGATCCTACCTACAATGAGCAGTTCTTC
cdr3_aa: CASSQDPTYNEQFF

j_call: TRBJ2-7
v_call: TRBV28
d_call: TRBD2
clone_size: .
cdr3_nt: TGTGCCAGCAGCCCCGGGACTAGCAGATACTACGAGCAGTACTTC
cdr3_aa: CASSPGTSRYYEQYF

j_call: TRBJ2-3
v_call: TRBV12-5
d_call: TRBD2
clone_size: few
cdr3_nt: TGTGCTAGTGGTTTAGCGGGAGCAGGTGATACGCAGTATTTT
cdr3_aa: CASGLAGAGDTQYF

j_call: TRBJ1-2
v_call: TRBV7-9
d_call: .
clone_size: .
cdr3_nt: TGTGCCAGCAGCTTAGCGTGGGTAGGGGCTGGCTACACCTTC
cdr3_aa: CASSLAWVGAGYTF

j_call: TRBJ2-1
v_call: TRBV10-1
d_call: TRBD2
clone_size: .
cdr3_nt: TGCGCCAGCAGGGATAGCGGGAACAATGAGCAGTTCTTC
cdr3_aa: CASRDSGNNEQFF

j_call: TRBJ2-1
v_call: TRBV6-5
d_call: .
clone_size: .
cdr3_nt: TGTGCCAGTAAGGGGGCCTACAATGAGCAGTTCTTC
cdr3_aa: CASKGAYNEQFF

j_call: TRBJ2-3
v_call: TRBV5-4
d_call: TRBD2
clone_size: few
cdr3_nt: TGTGCCAGCAGCCAGGGACTAGCGGGGAGCACAGATACGCAGTATTTT
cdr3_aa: CASSQGLAGSTDTQYF

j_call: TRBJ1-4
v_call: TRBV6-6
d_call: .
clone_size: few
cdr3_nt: TGTGCCAGCAGTTACGCCGGACAGAATGAAAAACTGTTTTTT
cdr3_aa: CASSYAGQNEKLFF

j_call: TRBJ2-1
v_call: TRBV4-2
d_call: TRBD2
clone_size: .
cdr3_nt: TGTGCCAGCAGCCCAGGACAGAGACAGGGACTAGCGGGAGGGAAGGCTGGCAATGAGCAGTTCTTC
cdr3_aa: CASSPGQRQGLAGGKAGNEQFF

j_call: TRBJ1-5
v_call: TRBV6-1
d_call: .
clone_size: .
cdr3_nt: TGTGCCAGCAGGACCACAGGGCGCAATCAGCCCCAGCATTTT
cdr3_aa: CASRTTGRNQPQHF

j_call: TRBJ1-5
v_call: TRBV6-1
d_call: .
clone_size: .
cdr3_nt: TGTGCCAGCAGTGAAGTCGGAGGATCGAGCAATCAGCCCCAGCATTTT
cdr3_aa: CASSEVGGSSNQPQHF

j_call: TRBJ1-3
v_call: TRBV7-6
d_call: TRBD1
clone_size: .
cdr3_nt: TGTGCCAGCAGCCATTCTTCCCAGGGGGCGGCTGGAAACACCATATATTTT
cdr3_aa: CASSHSSQGAAGNTIYF

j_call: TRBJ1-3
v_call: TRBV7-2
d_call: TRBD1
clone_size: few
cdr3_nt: TGTGCCAGCAGCTTTGTATCGGACAGGGAGCTCGAAAACACCATATATTTT
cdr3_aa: CASSFVSDRELENTIYF